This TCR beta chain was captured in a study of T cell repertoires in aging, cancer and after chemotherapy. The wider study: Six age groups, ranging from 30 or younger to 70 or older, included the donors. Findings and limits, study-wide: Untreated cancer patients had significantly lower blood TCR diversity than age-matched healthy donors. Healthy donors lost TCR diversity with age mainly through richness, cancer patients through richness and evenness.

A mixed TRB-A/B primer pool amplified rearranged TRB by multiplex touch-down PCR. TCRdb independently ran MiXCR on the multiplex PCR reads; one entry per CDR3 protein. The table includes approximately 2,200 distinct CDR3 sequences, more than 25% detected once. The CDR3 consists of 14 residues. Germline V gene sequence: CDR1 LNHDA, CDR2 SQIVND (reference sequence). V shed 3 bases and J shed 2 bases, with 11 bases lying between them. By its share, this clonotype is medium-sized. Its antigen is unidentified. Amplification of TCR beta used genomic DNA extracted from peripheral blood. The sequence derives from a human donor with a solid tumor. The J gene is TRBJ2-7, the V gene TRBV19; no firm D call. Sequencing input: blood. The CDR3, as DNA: TGTGCCAGTAGTATTAGAAGATACCCCTACGAGCAGTACTTC. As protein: CASSIRRYPYEQYF.